These 3 T cell receptor beta chains share one sample of origin, sequenced in a study of T cell changes during pregnancy in multiple sclerosis. Repertoires were generated with immunoSEQ multiplex PCR, while TCRdb's copy carries only in-frame clones and drops some. Seen here are about 59,000 clones, over 90% observed once, and the top ten hold less than 3.5%. The sample was CD8+ T cells from peripheral blood mononuclear cells, taken in the third trimester of pregnancy. Every receptor here comes from a female donor with multiple sclerosis, enrolled in a pregnancy study.

The CDR3 loop reads CATRPAGYYEQYF. The CDR3 bases are TGTGCCACTCGGCCGGCAGGGTACTACGAGCAGTACTTC. The chain combines TRBV27 with TRBJ2-7; maybe TRBD1 (5 bases). The CDR3 length is 13 residues. Germline-derived CDR1 and CDR2 are MNHEY and SMNVEV (reference sequence). V was trimmed by 10 bases and J by 3 bases, leaving 16 bases between them.

V gene TRBV28 combines with J gene TRBJ1-2; 7 nucleotides align to TRBD1. The junction had 10 bases not matched to a gene; V was cut back by 8 bases and J by 4 bases. CDR1 MDHEN and CDR2 SYDVKM come from the germline V gene. There are 14 residues in the CDR3. The CDR3 region has the DNA TGTGCCAGCCGACCCGAAACAGGGGCCTATGGCTACACCTTC. Protein sequence: CASRPETGAYGYTF.

The V call is TRBV29-1, the J call TRBJ2-1, with 12 bases matching TRBD2. Losses at the gene ends were 2 bases for V and 3 bases for J; bases not matched to a gene: 20. Germline CDR1 is SQVTM and CDR2 is ANQGSEA. The CDR3 has 21 residues. This chain's CDR3 is CSVESSGRAGGGLSYYNEQFF. The CDR3 DNA follows: TGCAGCGTTGAATCTAGCGGGAGGGCCGGTGGGGGGCTTAGCTACTACAATGAGCAGTTCTTC.